The next 17 T cell receptor beta chains were all read from a single sample in a study of tumor-infiltrating lymphocytes in oesophageal squamous cell carcinoma. Each CDR3 protein gets one entry after TCRdb re-called the PCR reads with MiXCR. The sample records 9,500 to 13,000 distinct CDR3 sequences, about three fifths being singletons. Sequencing used esophageal tumor tissue. These receptors all come from a male donor with esophageal squamous cell carcinoma.

The sample holds a few counts of this clonotype. This chain joins TRBV7-8 and TRBJ2-7, with no clear D. The end of the DNA is better explained by TRBJ2-5, so the J call may be wrong. Germline CDR1 SGHVS, CDR2 FQNEAQ. The CDR3 extends over 13 amino acids. CDR3 sequence: CASSFSGGETQYF. In nucleotides, the CDR3 is TGTGCCAGCAGCTTTTCGGGCGGAGAGACCCAGTACTTC.

This chain joins TRBV7-3 and TRBJ1-2, with TRBD1 identical over 10 bases. V trimming: 5 bases; J trimming: 5 bases; junction bases outside the gene matches: 8. Germline V gives CDR1 SGHTA, CDR2 FQGTGA. This CDR3 spans 15 amino acids. CDR3 DNA: TGTGCCAGCAGCAAATATGGGACAGGGGAGTATGGCTACACCTTC. Translating it yields CASSKYGTGEYGYTF.

To note about this clonotype: At one of its ends the junction is not consistent with the germline gene, which may arise from a read error. J is TRBJ1-2 and V is TRBV7-2; tentatively, D is TRBD1 (6 bases). The CDR3 runs to 15 residues. From germline, CDR1 is SGHTA and CDR2 FQGNSA. CDR3 region: CASSLDGGANYGYTF. CDR3 nucleotide sequence: TGTGCCAGCAGCTTAGACGGGGGGGCTAATTATGGCTACACCTTC.

The DNA for the CDR3 is TGTGCCAGCAGTTCCCTGCGAGAGACCCAGTACTTC. Residues: CASSSLRETQYF. The chain carries TRBV12-3 or TRBV12-4 and TRBJ2-5; D call uncertain. Trimming took 4 bases from V and 4 from J, leaving 7 bases between them. The CDR3 has 12 amino acids.

Details on this clonotype: A read error may account for a junction end that differs from germline. This sequence joins TRBV7-7 and TRBJ2-1; 9 bases map to TRBD2. Germline CDR1 SSHAT, CDR2 FNYEAQ (reference sequence). The CDR3 loop spans 16 amino acids. CDR3 residues: CASSPIGLAPNNEQFF. The CDR3 nucleotides are TGTGCTAGCAGTCCGATCGGACTAGCGCCTAACAATGAGCAGTTCTTC. Complete variable domain (other parts from reference TRBV7-7 and TRBJ2-1): GAGVSQSPRYKVTKRGQDVTLRCDPISSHATLYWYQQALGQGPEFLTYFNYEAQPDKSGLPSDRFSAERPEGSISTLTIQRTEQRDSAMYRCASSPIGLAPNNEQFFGPGTRLTVL.

To note about this clonotype: A read error may be the cause here, since a much bigger clone is one base away. CDR3 in amino acids: CASSSIPGLEEQYF. The CDR3, as DNA: TGTGCCAGCAGCTCTATTCCGGGACTAGAAGAGCAGTACTTC. The chain employs TRBV7-6 and TRBJ2-7; 8 bases are shared with TRBD2. CDR3 length: 14 residues. The trim removed 4 bases at V and 7 bases at J, leaving 9 bases unmatched. Per germline, CDR1 SGHVS and CDR2 FNYEAQ.

The V and J genes are TRBV7-4 and TRBJ2-1; D unresolved. The V and J ends lost 4 bases and 3 bases respectively, with 13 bases between them. The CDR3 length is 15 residues. Germline CDR1 is SGHVT and CDR2 is SQSDAQ. The CDR3 bases are TGTGCCAGCAGCTCCCCCGCGCGGAGCTACAATGAGCAGTTCTTC. Its protein product is CASSSPARSYNEQFF.

This clonotype was seen a handful of times. V gene TRBV7-6 combines with J gene TRBJ2-1; a weak D match, TRBD2 (6 bases). The germline V gene encodes CDR1 SGHVS and CDR2 FNYEAQ. Trimming cost V 1 base and J 9 bases, with 13 bases left between them. This CDR3 has 14 residues. DNA for the CDR3: TGTGCCAGCAGCTTAGATTTATGGGACTCTGAGCAGTTCTTC. Amino acid sequence: CASSLDLWDSEQFF.

The genes are TRBV28 and TRBJ2-7, with 7 positions matching TRBD1. The last part of the DNA fits TRBJ1-2 better; the J call may be wrong. CDR3 length equals 13 residues. CDR1 MDHEN and CDR2 SYDVKM come from the germline V gene. In DNA form, the CDR3 reads TGTGCCAGCAGTCCCACAGGGGAATATGGCTACACCTTC. This gives the protein CASSPTGEYGYTF.

This CDR3 reads CAISESEEDIQYF. CDR3 bases: TGTGCCATCAGTGAGTCTGAGGAGGACATTCAGTACTTC. The V gene is TRBV10-3, the J gene TRBJ2-5, with D tentatively TRBD2 (5 bases). The J call may not be correct, given that the DNA end is closer to TRBJ2-4. CDR1 and CDR2 (germline): ENHRY, SYGVKD. The CDR3 runs 13 residues.

This clonotype was observed at least ten times. This chain joins TRBV6-2 or TRBV6-3 and TRBJ2-5; 8 nucleotides match TRBD2. This CDR3 is 17 amino acids long. J lost 11 bases, V lost 1 base, and 18 bases had no gene match. Germline V gene lookup returns CDR1 MNHEY and CDR2 SVGEGT. This CDR3 reads CASSYFQREPAQKEQYF. Here the CDR3 DNA reads TGTGCCAGCAGTTACTTCCAGCGGGAGCCCGCGCAGAAAGAGCAGTACTTC.

CDR3 sequence: CASSDPGETQYF. The CDR3, as DNA: TGTGCCAGCAGCGACCCCGGGGAGACCCAGTACTTC. The rearrangement uses TRBV7-6 and TRBJ2-4; D is unresolved. Gene TRBJ2-5 matches the end of the DNA better, so the J call may be wrong. The germline V gene has CDR1 SGHVS and CDR2 FNYEAQ. CDR3 length equals 12 residues.

A single count supports this clonotype. The genes are TRBV11-2 and TRBJ2-1; the match to TRBD2 covers 12 bases. The J call is uncertain, as TRBJ2-7 better fits the DNA end. CDR3 length equals 14 residues. The germline gives CDR1 SGHAT, CDR2 FQNNGV. CDR3 in amino acids: CASSLTSGSYEQYF. Here the CDR3 DNA reads TGTGCCAGCAGCTTGACTAGCGGGAGCTACGAGCAGTACTTC.

The chain links TRBV28 to TRBJ2-7; TRBD2 aligns across 8 bases. The germline V gene encodes CDR1 MDHEN and CDR2 SYDVKM. This CDR3 comprises 17 residues. V shed 3 bases, J shed 0 bases, and the junction held 10 bases outside the gene matches. CDR3 protein: CASSFDLTSGSSYEQYF. For the CDR3, the DNA is TGTGCCAGCAGTTTCGATCTAACTAGCGGCAGCTCCTACGAGCAGTACTTC.

The chain couples TRBV10-3 to TRBJ2-1; tentative D call: TRBD2 (5 bases). The better agreement between TRBJ2-7 and the DNA end casts doubt on the J call. There are 15 residues in the CDR3. CDR1 ENHRY and CDR2 SYGVKD come from the germline V gene. CDR3 nucleotides: TGTGCCATCAGTGACACGGGAACCAGCTCCTACGAGCAGTACTTC. Translation: CAISDTGTSSYEQYF.

V and J are TRBV7-8 and TRBJ2-3; D might be TRBD1 (5 bases). V lost 4 bases to trimming and J lost 7 bases, with 9 bases between them. The CDR3 has 12 amino acids. Germline lookup yields CDR1 SGHVS and CDR2 FQNEAQ. The CDR3: CASSSGKNTQYF. The CDR3 coding sequence is TGTGCCAGCAGCTCAGGGAAGAATACGCAGTATTTT.

The chain is built from TRBV30 and TRBJ2-4; 8 bases fit TRBD1. This CDR3 region has 15 residues. With 1 base clipped from V and 0 bases from J, the junction kept 2 bases outside the gene matches. CDR1 is GTSNPN and CDR2 is SVGIG in the germline V gene (reference sequence). CDR3 sequence (DNA): TGTGCCTGGAGTGCCAGGGGGCAAGCCAAAAACATTCAGTACTTC. This translates into CAWSARGQAKNIQYF.